Below, one T cell receptor beta chain is given with its context. Its specificity is not known. TCRdb re-called the reads with MiXCR, one entry per CDR3 protein. The top ten hold 15% to 20% of the sample, which has a few hundred thousand distinct CDR3 sequences, roughly a third seen once. The data stem from a study of T cell repertoires in cytomegalovirus infection. V was trimmed by 2 bases and J by 5 bases, leaving 10 bases between them. The CDR3 loop spans 13 amino acids. Looked up from germline, CDR1 is GTSNPN and CDR2 is SVGIG (reference sequence). The receptor's source is a human donor in good health (CMV status not recorded). Some clones in this sample may be carry-over from other donors' samples. The chain links TRBV30 to TRBJ2-1, with no clear D. Source: cultured PBMCs, taken from culture after CMV antigen stimulation. The CDR3 DNA sequence: TGTGCCTGGAGTAAGGGAACGAACAATGAGCAGTTCTTC. It translates to CAWSKGTNNEQFF.